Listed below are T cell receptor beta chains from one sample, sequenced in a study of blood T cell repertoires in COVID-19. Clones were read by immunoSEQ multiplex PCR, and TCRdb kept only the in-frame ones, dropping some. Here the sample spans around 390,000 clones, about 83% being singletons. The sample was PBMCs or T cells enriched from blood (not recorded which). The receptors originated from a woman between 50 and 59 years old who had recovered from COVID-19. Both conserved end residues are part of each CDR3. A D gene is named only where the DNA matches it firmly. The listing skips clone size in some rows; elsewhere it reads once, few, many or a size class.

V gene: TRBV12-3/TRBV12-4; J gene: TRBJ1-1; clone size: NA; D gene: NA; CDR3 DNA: TGTGCCAGCAGTTACAAGGGGTACACTGAAGCTTTCTTT; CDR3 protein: CASSYKGYTEAFF
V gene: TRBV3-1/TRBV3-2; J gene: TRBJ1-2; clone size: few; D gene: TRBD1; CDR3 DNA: TGTGCCAGCAGCCAAAAAAACAGGGGAGGCTACACCTTC; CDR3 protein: CASSQKNRGGYTF
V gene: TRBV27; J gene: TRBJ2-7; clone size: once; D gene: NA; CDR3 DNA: TGTGCCAGTCGACGGACAGATTCGCCCTACGAGCAGTACTTC; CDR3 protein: CASRRTDSPYEQYF
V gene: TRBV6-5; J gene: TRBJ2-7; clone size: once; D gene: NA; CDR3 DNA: TGTGCCAGCAGTCCCGTCCCAGGGGCCTACGAGCAGTACTTC; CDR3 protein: CASSPVPGAYEQYF
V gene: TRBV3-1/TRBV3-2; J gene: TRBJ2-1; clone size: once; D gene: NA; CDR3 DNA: TGTGCCAGCAGCCACCTCAACAGGGACGGTGAGCAGTTCTTC; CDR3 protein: CASSHLNRDGEQFF
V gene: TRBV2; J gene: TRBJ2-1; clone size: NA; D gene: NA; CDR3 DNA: TGTGCCAGCAGTCTCGAAACAGGGTTTACCTACAATGAGCAGTTCTTC; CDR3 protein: CASSLETGFTYNEQFF
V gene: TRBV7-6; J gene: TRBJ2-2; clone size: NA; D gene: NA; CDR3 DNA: TGTGCCAGCAGCTCTCCGGGACAACTGAACACCGGGGAGCTGTTTTTT; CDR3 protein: CASSSPGQLNTGELFF
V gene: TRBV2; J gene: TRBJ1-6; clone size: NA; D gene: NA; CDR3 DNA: TGTGCCAGCATTAGGACGGACAGTAATTCACCCCTCCACTTT; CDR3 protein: CASIRTDSNSPLHF
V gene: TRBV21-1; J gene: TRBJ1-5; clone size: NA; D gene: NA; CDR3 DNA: TGTGCCAGCAGCACCCTTAGAACCGGGAGCAATCAGCCCCAGCATTTT; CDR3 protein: CASSTLRTGSNQPQHF
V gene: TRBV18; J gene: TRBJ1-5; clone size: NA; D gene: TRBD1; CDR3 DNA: TGTGCCAGCTCAGGTGGACAGGGGAGCAATCAGCCCCAGCATTTT; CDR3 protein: CASSGGQGSNQPQHF
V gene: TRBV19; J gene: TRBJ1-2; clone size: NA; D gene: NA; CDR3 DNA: TGTGCCAGTAGAATTACAGGGCAAGTTAGCTACACCTTC; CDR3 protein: CASRITGQVSYTF
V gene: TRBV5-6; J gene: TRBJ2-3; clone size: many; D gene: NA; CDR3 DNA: TGTGCCAGCAGCTTGTATGGACAGTCCACAGATACGCAGTATTTT; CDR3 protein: CASSLYGQSTDTQYF
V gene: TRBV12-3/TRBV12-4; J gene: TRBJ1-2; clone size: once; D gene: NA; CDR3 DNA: TGTGCCAGCAGTTTCACCAGGGTCTATGGCTACACCTTC; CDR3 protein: CASSFTRVYGYTF
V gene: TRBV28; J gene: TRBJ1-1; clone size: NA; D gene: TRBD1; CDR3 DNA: TGTGCCAGCAGTTGGGCGTCCGTGGCAGGGGGAGCTTTCTTT; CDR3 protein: CASSWASVAGGAFF
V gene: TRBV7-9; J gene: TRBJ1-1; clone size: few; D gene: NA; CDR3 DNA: TGTGCCAGCAGCTTACCCCGGGCTGAAGCTTTCTTT; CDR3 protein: CASSLPRAEAFF
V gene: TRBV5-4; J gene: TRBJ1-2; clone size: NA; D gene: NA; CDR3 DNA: TGTGCCAGCAGCTTGCAGGGAAGTTATACGTATGGCTACACCTTC; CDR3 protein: CASSLQGSYTYGYTF
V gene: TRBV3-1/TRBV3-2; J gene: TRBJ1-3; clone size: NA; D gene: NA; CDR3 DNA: TGTGCCAGCAGCCAAGAGGGGCATTTGAACACCATATATTTT; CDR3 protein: CASSQEGHLNTIYF
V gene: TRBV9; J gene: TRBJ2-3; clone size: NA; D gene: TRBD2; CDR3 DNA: TGTGCCAGCAGCGCCGCCGGGGGGACTAGCACAGATACGCAGTATTTT; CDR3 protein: CASSAAGGTSTDTQYF
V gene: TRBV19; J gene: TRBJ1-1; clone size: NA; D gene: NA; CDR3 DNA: TGTGCCAGTAGCCGCCCCCGGTTCAACACTGAAGCTTTCTTT; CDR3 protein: CASSRPRFNTEAFF
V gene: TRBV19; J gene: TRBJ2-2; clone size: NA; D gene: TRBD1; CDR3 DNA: TGTGCCAGTAGTTTCCCCTCCGGGACAGGGGGGGAGCTGTTTTTT; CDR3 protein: CASSFPSGTGGELFF
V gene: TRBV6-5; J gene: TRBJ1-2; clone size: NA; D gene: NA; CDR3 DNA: TGTGCCAGCAGTTACGGGGCAGTTGCTAACTATGGCTACACCTTC; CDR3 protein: CASSYGAVANYGYTF
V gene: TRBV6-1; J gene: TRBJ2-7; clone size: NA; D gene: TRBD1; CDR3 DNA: TGTGCCAGCAGTGAAGGGACAGGGGGCATCTACGAGCAGTACTTC; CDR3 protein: CASSEGTGGIYEQYF